This passage covers 26 T cell receptor beta chains from one sample sequenced in a study of shared clonotypes between healthy human individuals. CD45RO-negative, CCR7-selected cells formed the naive CD8 fraction, which excluded terminally differentiated effector memory CD45RA+ cells. The data were produced by immunoSEQ multiplex PCR, yet TCRdb's version contains in-frame clones alone and is incomplete. The data contain some 1,900,000 clones, 85% to 95% of them singletons. Input material: naive CD8+ T cells sorted from blood. These receptors were collected from a man in his late teens or twenties in good health.

In its sample, this clone was seen once. The chain joins TRBV13 to TRBJ2-5; no clear D. CDR1 and CDR2 (germline): PRHDT, FYEKMQ (reference sequence). With 5 bases removed from V and 1 base from J, the gap between germline ends came to 11 bases. This CDR3 has 14 residues. The CDR3 region has the DNA TGTGCCAGCAGCACCTTAGGCTCCCAAGAGACCCAGTACTTC. This codes for CASSTLGSQETQYF.

The chain joins TRBV6-6 to TRBJ1-1; D unclear. The V end was cut by 4 bases, the J end by 8 bases, with 17 bases between. Germline V gene sequence: CDR1 MNHNY, CDR2 SVGAGI (reference sequence). The CDR3 is made up of 14 amino acids. The DNA of the CDR3 is TGTGCCAGCAGTTCCGACCTTGGGGTCAGGGAAGCTTTCTTT. Encoded protein: CASSSDLGVREAFF.

On this clone itself: At one end, the junction sequence differs from germline, possibly due to a read error. V usage is TRBV7-2 and J usage is TRBJ1-1; 8 bases are a match to TRBD1. The CDR3 covers 12 residues. The germline V gene has CDR1 SGHTA and CDR2 FQGNSA. CDR3 DNA sequence: TGTGCCAGCAGCCCCGGACAGGGCCGTGCTGTCTTT. Amino acid sequence: CASSPGQGRAVF.

V usage is TRBV19 and J usage is TRBJ1-4; D may be TRBD1 (6 bases). In germline, CDR1 is LNHDA, CDR2 SQIVND (reference sequence). The CDR3 runs to 16 residues. Trimming cost V 1 base and J 3 bases, with 12 bases left between them. CDR3 nucleotide sequence: TGTGCCAGTAGTATAGTACAGGGTACCGCTAATGAAAAACTGTTTTTT. This codes for CASSIVQGTANEKLFF.

The rearrangement links TRBV7-8 to TRBJ2-3; TRBD2 agrees at 7 bases. V lost 0 bases, J lost 0 bases, and 3 bases stayed unmatched. Per germline, CDR1 SGHVS and CDR2 FQNEAQ. The CDR3 is 16 residues long. CDR3 bases: TGTGCCAGCAGCTTAGCGGTGGGGGGGAGCACAGATACGCAGTATTTT. Translation: CASSLAVGGSTDTQYF.

A word on this clone: Other DNA sequences from this sample encode an identical CDR3 as well. This chain connects TRBV6-1 to TRBJ2-1; D possibly corresponds to TRBD2 (6 bases). Trimming left V 1 base short and J 7 bases short, with 11 bases between. From germline, CDR1 is MNHNS and CDR2 SASEGT. The CDR3 contains 14 residues. For the CDR3, the DNA is TGTGCCAGCAGTGAAGTGGGGACTGGAAATGAGCAGTTCTTC. It yields the protein CASSEVGTGNEQFF.

This sequence joins TRBV5-1 and TRBJ1-1; D gene uncertain. The V end lost 0 bases, the J end lost 1 base, and 10 bases lay between the germline ends. The germline gives CDR1 SGHRS, CDR2 YFSETQ. The CDR3 spans 15 residues. CDR3 in DNA: TGCGCCAGCAGCTTGGTGGTACAATCGAACACTGAAGCTTTCTTT. Translated: CASSLVVQSNTEAFF.

A remark on this clone: Different DNA sequences within this sample yield the same CDR3. The chain employs TRBV4-3 and TRBJ2-7, with 7 bases aligning to TRBD2. Germline V gives CDR1 LGHNA, CDR2 YSLEER. The CDR3 has 14 amino acids. Trimming at V came to 0 bases and at J to 2 bases, leaving 1 base not matched to a gene. DNA of the CDR3: TGCGCCAGCAGCCAAGATGGGGGGGCCTACGAGCAGTACTTC. This translates into CASSQDGGAYEQYF.

This clone was observed once. This sample includes further DNA sequences coding for the same CDR3. V and J are TRBV19 and TRBJ1-1, with D possibly being TRBD1 (6 bases). Germline V gene sequence: CDR1 LNHDA, CDR2 SQIVND (reference sequence). CDR3 length equals 13 residues. Trimming removed 3 bases at V and 4 bases at J, with 9 bases between. CDR3 residues: CASSIGRGTEAFF. CDR3 nucleotides: TGTGCCAGTAGTATTGGCAGGGGCACTGAAGCTTTCTTT.

The chain couples TRBV6-5 to TRBJ2-5, with a weak D call TRBD2 (5 bases). Germline-derived CDR1 and CDR2 are MNHEY and SVGAGI. The CDR3 sequence is 15 residues long. V was cut by 0 bases and J by 5 bases, with 13 bases left in between. In DNA form, the CDR3 reads TGTGCCAGCAGTTACTCGATCTTCGGGGATGAGACCCAGTACTTC. Its translation: CASSYSIFGDETQYF.

V usage is TRBV7-9 and J usage is TRBJ1-1; D unclear. This CDR3 region has 18 residues. Germline CDR1 SEHNR, CDR2 FQNEAQ (reference sequence). Deletions cut 5 bases from V and 0 bases from J, with 22 bases between. CDR3 coding DNA: TGTGCCAGCAGCCTAGTAGGGAGGGAAATACTTATGAACACTGAAGCTTTCTTT. This translates into CASSLVGREILMNTEAFF.

This clone was observed once. V gene TRBV5-6 combines with J gene TRBJ2-3; 7 bases are a match to TRBD1. The CDR3 covers 16 residues. CDR1 and CDR2 from the germline V gene are SGHDT and YYEEEE. Trimming took 2 bases from V and 0 from J; bases not matched to a gene: 6. As DNA, the CDR3 is TGTGCCAGCAGCTTCATGACAGGGATTAGCACAGATACGCAGTATTTT. This sequence encodes CASSFMTGISTDTQYF.

The V call is TRBV10-3, the J call TRBJ1-2; 9 bases line up with TRBD1. There are 15 residues in the CDR3. Germline values: CDR1 ENHRY, CDR2 SYGVKD. Losses at the gene ends were 0 bases for V and 8 bases for J; bases not matched to a gene: 7. In nucleotides, the CDR3 is TGTGCCATCAGTGAGTCCCGGGACAGGGTACGCGGCTACACCTTC. Amino acid sequence: CAISESRDRVRGYTF.

The chain has TRBV5-4 and TRBJ2-2, with 7 bases fitting TRBD2. Germline values: CDR1 SGHNT, CDR2 YYREEE (reference sequence). CDR3 length: 16 amino acids. The V segment lost 0 bases and the J segment 1 base; nucleotides outside the gene matches: 3. CDR3 sequence: CASSLESSGNTGELFF. DNA for the CDR3: TGTGCCAGCAGCTTGGAGTCTAGCGGGAACACCGGGGAGCTGTTTTTT.

This clone has only one observation. The J gene is TRBJ2-1, the V gene TRBV7-2, with 13 bases identical to TRBD2. CDR1 is SGHTA, CDR2 FQGNSA, per germline. The CDR3 length is 17 residues. V dropped 5 bases and J dropped 7; count of bases not matched to a gene: 11. As DNA, the CDR3 is TGTGCCAGCAGCCGACTAGCGGGAGGAGGTTTAGGTAATGAGCAGTTCTTC. Protein: CASSRLAGGGLGNEQFF. The variable domain in full, with the rest retrieved from reference TRBV7-2 and TRBJ2-1, is GAGVSQSPSNKVTEKGKDVELRCDPISGHTALYWYRQSLGQGLEFLIYFQGNSAPDKSGLPSDRFSAERTGGSVSTLTIQRTQQEDSAVYLCASSRLAGGGLGNEQFFGPGTRLTVL.

This sequence joins TRBV29-1 and TRBJ2-5; TRBD1 matches at 8 bases. The V gene end was trimmed by 3 bases and the J gene end by 5 bases; junction bases not matched to a gene: 14. CDR3 length: 16 amino acids. Germline CDR1 reads SQVTM; CDR2 reads ANQGSEA. The CDR3 reads CSVDPRGHPRGETQYF. In nucleotides, the CDR3 is TGCAGCGTTGACCCCAGGGGGCACCCTAGGGGGGAGACCCAGTACTTC.

This sequence joins TRBV27 and TRBJ2-3; 10 bases fit TRBD2. The CDR3 contains 17 residues. The J segment lost 2 bases and the V segment lost 1 base, leaving 6 bases of the junction unmatched. In germline, CDR1 is MNHEY, CDR2 SMNVEV (reference sequence). CDR3 DNA: TGTGCCAGCAGTTTATTGGTAGCGGGGGGCCTCACAGATACGCAGTATTTT. This translates into CASSLLVAGGLTDTQYF.

This clone has a single count. The J gene is TRBJ1-1, the V gene TRBV19; 7 nucleotides line up with TRBD1. The germline V gene has CDR1 LNHDA and CDR2 SQIVND (reference sequence). V lost 3 bases to trimming and J lost 7 bases; unmatched junction nucleotides: 5. The CDR3 length is 13 residues. The CDR3 region has the DNA TGTGCCAGTAGTATTCAGACAGGGCGTGAAGCTTTCTTT. Its translation: CASSIQTGREAFF.

The rearrangement joins TRBV19 to TRBJ2-7; D unclear. CDR1 is LNHDA and CDR2 is SQIVND in the germline V gene (reference sequence). The V gene lost 5 bases and the J gene lost 2 bases, with 13 bases spanning the gap. This CDR3 has 14 amino acids. CDR3 nucleotide sequence: TGTGCCAGTAGTTTCGCAGCCAAAGCCTACGAGCAGTACTTC. Translation gives CASSFAAKAYEQYF.

This sequence joins TRBV2 and TRBJ2-7; 7 bases line up with TRBD2. Unmatched junction bases numbered 9, after V lost 10 bases and J lost 0 bases. The CDR3 has 14 amino acids. Germline-derived CDR1 and CDR2 are SNHLY and FYNNEI. The CDR3 coding sequence is TGTGCCACCAGCATAGCGGGCGACTCCTACGAGCAGTACTTC. Translating gives CATSIAGDSYEQYF.

V usage is TRBV4-2 and J usage is TRBJ1-2, with 9 positions matching TRBD1. J was trimmed by 4 bases and V by 4 bases; bases with no gene match: 4. CDR1 LGHNA and CDR2 YNFKEQ come from the germline V gene. The CDR3 totals 14 residues. CDR3 bases: TGTGCCAGCAGCCCTACAGGGGGCACCTATGGCTACACCTTC. It yields the protein CASSPTGGTYGYTF.

The V gene is TRBV7-8, the J gene TRBJ1-1, with D possibly being TRBD1 (5 bases). In germline, CDR1 is SGHVS, CDR2 FQNEAQ. Deletions cut 4 bases from V and 1 base from J, with 13 bases between. The CDR3 runs to 15 residues. The CDR3 loop is CASSSEVGGNTEAFF. CDR3 nucleotide sequence: TGTGCCAGCAGCTCAGAAGTGGGGGGGAACACTGAAGCTTTCTTT. The full variable domain, with the rest looked up from reference TRBV7-8 and TRBJ1-1, is GAGVSQSPRYKVAKRGQDVALRCDPISGHVSLFWYQQALGQGPEFLTYFQNEAQLDKSGLPSDRFFAERPEGSVSTLKIQRTQQEDSAVYLCASSSEVGGNTEAFFGQGTRLTVV.

This rearrangement joins TRBV7-9 to TRBJ2-3, with D possibly matching TRBD2 (5 bases). Trimming cost V 0 bases and J 7 bases, with 11 bases left between them. CDR1 and CDR2 (germline): SEHNR, FQNEAQ (reference sequence). This CDR3 spans 14 amino acids. The CDR3 spells CASSLADGMNTQYF. The CDR3 DNA sequence: TGTGCCAGCAGCTTAGCAGACGGGATGAATACGCAGTATTTT.

In regard to this clone: The same CDR3 also results from other DNA sequences found in this sample. The rearrangement links TRBV6-5 to TRBJ2-7; D is unresolved. Germline CDR1 reads MNHEY; CDR2 reads SVGAGI. The CDR3 consists of 13 residues. Trimming took 6 bases from V and 1 from J, leaving 10 bases between them. CDR3 coding DNA: TGTGCCAGCAGCCCTCGAGGTTCCTACGAGCAGTACTTC. This encodes CASSPRGSYEQYF.

The chain recombines TRBV2 with TRBJ2-1, with 7 bases that match TRBD1. Germline CDR1 and CDR2: SNHLY and FYNNEI. The V and J ends lost 3 bases and 8 bases, in that order; junction bases with no gene match: 10. This CDR3 region has 15 residues. The CDR3 protein is CASSDPTGEGDEQFF. DNA of the CDR3: TGTGCCAGCAGTGATCCAACAGGGGAAGGCGATGAGCAGTTCTTC. Variable domain in full (rest from reference TRBV2 and TRBJ2-1): EPEVTQTPSHQVTQMGQEVILRCVPISNHLYFYWYRQILGQKVEFLVSFYNNEISEKSEIFDDQFSVERPDGSNFTLKIRSTKLEDSAMYFCASSDPTGEGDEQFFGPGTRLTVL.

The chain couples TRBV6-5 to TRBJ2-1; no clear D gene. V was pared by 7 bases and J by 5 bases, with 6 bases between. The germline V gene has CDR1 MNHEY and CDR2 SVGAGI. CDR3 size: 11 residues. CDR3 in DNA: TGTGCCAGCACCATCGACAATGAGCAGTTCTTC. Its translation: CASTIDNEQFF.